What follows describes a single TCR beta chain. The data belong to a study of blood T cell repertoires in COVID-19. Overall study: PBMCs, B-cell-depleted T cells, or T cells provided the cDNA or gDNA that made up the material.

Libraries were prepared by immunoSEQ multiplex PCR; TCRdb keeps only in-frame clonotypes and omits some of them. The table shows about 78,000 clones, with over 80% occurring only once. CDR3 length equals 14 residues. The ends were cut back, 5 bases at V and 4 bases at J, with 13 bases in the middle. Germline V gives CDR1 SGHTA, CDR2 FQGTGA. What was sequenced was peripheral blood. This clonotype was obtained from a man in his forties or fifties with acute or convalescent COVID-19. The chain employs TRBV7-3 and TRBJ2-3, with no clear D. The CDR3 spells CASSPGGPSDTQYF. The CDR3 DNA sequence: TGTGCCAGCAGCCCCGGTGGTCCCTCAGATACGCAGTATTTT. Looking up the rest from reference TRBV7-3 and TRBJ2-3 gives the full variable domain: GAGVSQTPSNKVTEKGKYVELRCDPISGHTALYWYRQSLGQGPEFLIYFQGTGAADDSGLPNDRFFAVRPEGSVSTLKIQRTERGDSAVYLCASSPGGPSDTQYFGPGTRLTVL.